This T cell receptor (beta chain) was sequenced in a study of beta chain features in type 1 diabetes. Overall study context: Comparable age, gender and cell yields were observed in patients relative to healthy donors.

The V gene's germline CDR1 is SGHRS and CDR2 YFSETQ. This CDR3 comprises 15 residues. The germline V and J ends were trimmed by 1 base and 4 bases, with 14 bases remaining between them. Purity of each sorted population was above 95%. This clone was counted a few times. Its antigen is not identified. Every bit of the isolated RNA underwent reverse transcription, so sequencing read expressed TCRB transcripts. Generated by immunoSEQ multiplex PCR, the TCRdb table keeps only in-frame clones and is missing some. Seen here are more than 130,000 clones, 6% to 7.5% observed once, and the top ten hold about 1.5%. Points from the study as a whole: Relative to healthy donors, patients appeared to have naive, central memory and Treg TCRB repertoires that were more similar.

The chain joins TRBV5-1 to TRBJ1-2; the D is unclear. This sequence originates from a woman in her thirties in good health. Specimen: central memory CD4+ T cells from blood. The CDR3 DNA follows: TGCGCCAGCAGCTTGACCCCACAAGGGAGCTATGGCTACACCTTC. Residues: CASSLTPQGSYGYTF. Filled out from reference TRBV5-1 and TRBJ1-2, the complete variable domain reads KAGVTQTPRYLIKTRGQQVTLSCSPISGHRSVSWYQQTPGQGLQFLFEYFSETQRNKGNFPGRFSGRQFSNSRSEMNVSTLELGDSALYLCASSLTPQGSYGYTFGSGTRLTVV.